One sample yielded the 22 T cell receptor beta chains listed below, sequenced in a study of PD-1 and CTLA-4 blockade in melanoma. The assay was immunoSEQ multiplex PCR, and TCRdb's table has in-frame clones only and misses some. Found here are 25,000 to 35,000 clones, less than 95% of them singletons; the top ten hold over 8.5%. The sequencing here drew on CD8+ T cells from peripheral blood, taken from a patient given anti-PD-1 treatment. These receptors were taken from a human donor with melanoma.

J is TRBJ2-3 and V is TRBV7-8; D is unclear. Per the germline V gene, CDR1 is SGHVS and CDR2 is FQNEAQ. V was trimmed by 5 bases and J by 5 bases, leaving 20 bases between them. This CDR3 is built from 16 residues. CDR3 sequence (DNA): TGTGCCAGCAGCCAAGACCCACCGCCGCCGGGAGATACGCAGTATTTT. This translates into CASSQDPPPPGDTQYF.

V is TRBV6-4 and J is TRBJ1-6; tentatively, D is TRBD1 (5 bases). Germline V gives CDR1 MRHNA, CDR2 SNTAGT. This CDR3 contains 14 residues. The ends were cut back, 0 bases at V and 10 bases at J, with 10 bases in the middle. In DNA, the CDR3 is TGTGCCAGCAGTGACTCTGAGGGGATCTCACCCCTCCACTTT. It yields the protein CASSDSEGISPLHF.

The chain carries TRBV2 and TRBJ2-1; a possible D gene is TRBD2 (6 bases). Germline values: CDR1 SNHLY, CDR2 FYNNEI. The V end lost 3 bases, the J end lost 4 bases, and 13 bases lay between the germline ends. The CDR3 spans 15 residues. The CDR3, as DNA: TGTGCCAGCAGTGATTGGGCTAGCGCGTACAATGAGCAGTTCTTC. It yields the protein CASSDWASAYNEQFF.

J is TRBJ2-3 and V is TRBV14; D not resolved. V shed 3 bases and J shed 0 bases, with 4 bases lying between them. Germline loops: CDR1 SGHDN, CDR2 FVKESK. The CDR3 totals 13 residues. CDR3 in DNA: TGTGCCAGCAGCCAGAGGAGCACAGATACGCAGTATTTT. Encoded protein: CASSQRSTDTQYF.

The CDR3 sequence is CAISEGQGANGELFF. CDR3 DNA sequence: TGTGCCATCAGTGAGGGACAGGGGGCTAACGGGGAGCTGTTTTTT. The rearrangement uses TRBV10-3 and TRBJ2-2, with TRBD1 matching 11 bases. J gave up 7 bases and V 2 bases, and 3 bases lay outside the gene matches. Germline V gives CDR1 ENHRY, CDR2 SYGVKD. The CDR3 loop spans 15 amino acids.

V usage is TRBV18 and J usage is TRBJ1-2; D is ambiguous. The CDR3 spans 15 residues. Looked up from germline, CDR1 is KGHSH and CDR2 is LQKENI. Deletions cut 6 bases from V and 4 bases from J, with 18 bases between. CDR3 amino acids: CASSPPGAGGYGYTF. In nucleotides, the CDR3 is TGTGCCAGCTCTCCTCCGGGCGCTGGAGGCTATGGCTACACCTTC.

The J gene is TRBJ1-1, the V gene TRBV7-9; no definite D call. Trimming stripped 4 bases from V and 0 bases from J, with 6 bases between. The V gene's germline CDR1 is SEHNR and CDR2 FQNEAQ (reference sequence). The CDR3 loop spans 13 amino acids. DNA of the CDR3: TGTGCCAGCAGCTCGGAGCTGAACACTGAAGCTTTCTTT. Protein product: CASSSELNTEAFF.

The V gene is TRBV10-2, the J gene TRBJ1-2, with D uncertain. The V gene lost 7 bases and the J gene lost 4 bases, with 13 bases spanning the gap. CDR1 WSHSY and CDR2 SAAADI come from the germline V gene. This CDR3 spans 13 amino acids. In DNA form, the CDR3 reads TGCGCCAGCACTCAGCAGCCGACCTATGGCTACACCTTC. Encoded protein: CASTQQPTYGYTF.

This chain links TRBV30 with TRBJ1-5; D unresolved. CDR1 GTSNPN and CDR2 SVGIG come from the germline V gene (reference sequence). V gave up 2 bases and J gave up 1 base, with 15 bases separating them. This CDR3 comprises 16 residues. The CDR3 bases are TGTGCCTGGAGTTCCCCGACAAGCTTGAGCAATCAGCCCCAGCATTTT. This sequence encodes CAWSSPTSLSNQPQHF.

This chain links TRBV27 with TRBJ1-4; D not certain. CDR3 length equals 13 residues. The germline gives CDR1 MNHEY, CDR2 SMNVEV (reference sequence). V was shortened by 4 bases and J by 6 bases, with 9 bases between the two germline ends. This CDR3 is CASSSFGDEKLFF. The CDR3 nucleotides are TGTGCCAGCAGTTCGTTTGGGGATGAAAAACTGTTTTTT.

In this sample, this clone turned up a few times. The chain carries TRBV30 and TRBJ1-5, with a possible D match to TRBD1 (5 bases). The V end lost 0 bases, the J end lost 3 bases, and 9 bases lay between the germline ends. The CDR3 extends over 14 amino acids. In germline, CDR1 is GTSNPN, CDR2 SVGIG (reference sequence). The CDR3 loop reads CAWSVGAANQPQHF. In nucleotides, the CDR3 is TGTGCCTGGAGTGTTGGGGCCGCCAATCAGCCCCAGCATTTT. Together with reference TRBV30 and TRBJ1-5, the CDR3 gives the full variable domain: SQTIHQWPATLVQPVGSPLSLECTVEGTSNPNLYWYRQAAGRGLQLLFYSVGIGQISSEVPQNLSASRPQDRQFILSSKKLLLSDSGFYLCAWSVGAANQPQHFGDGTRLSIL.

The V gene is TRBV7-9, the J gene TRBJ2-1, with 10 bases lining up with TRBD2. The junction had 10 bases not matched to a gene; V was cut back by 2 bases and J by 3 bases. CDR1 and CDR2 (germline): SEHNR, FQNEAQ (reference sequence). The length of the CDR3 is 18 residues. The CDR3 sequence: CASSLKGVAGGLYNEQFF. CDR3 coding DNA: TGTGCCAGCAGCTTAAAAGGGGTAGCGGGAGGTCTCTACAATGAGCAGTTCTTC.

The rearrangement joins TRBV19 to TRBJ2-7; 8 nucleotides align to TRBD1. This CDR3 has 13 amino acids. The V segment lost 9 bases and the J segment 3 bases; nucleotides outside the gene matches: 7. Germline V gene sequence: CDR1 LNHDA, CDR2 SQIVND (reference sequence). In nucleotides, the CDR3 is TGTGCCAGCGGGACAGGTCACATCTACGAGCAGTACTTC. Amino acids: CASGTGHIYEQYF.

V is TRBV28 and J is TRBJ1-2, with D tentatively TRBD1 (6 bases). Germline V gene sequence: CDR1 MDHEN, CDR2 SYDVKM. V lost 2 bases and J 6 bases, leaving 13 bases between the germline ends. CDR3 length: 14 amino acids. CDR3 coding DNA: TGTGCCAGCAGTTTACGCACATCAGGGGATGGCTACACCTTC. As protein: CASSLRTSGDGYTF.

The CDR3 reads CATERGGSGYNEQFF. In nucleotides, the CDR3 is TGTGCCACCGAAAGGGGGGGCTCGGGGTACAATGAGCAGTTCTTC. The chain recombines TRBV24-1 with TRBJ2-1; D is perhaps TRBD2 (7 bases). V lost 9 bases and J 4 bases, leaving 18 bases between the germline ends. Germline V lookup: CDR1 KGHDR, CDR2 SFDVKD. The CDR3 runs 15 residues.

The chain recombines TRBV5-1 with TRBJ1-3; D not certain. Trimming left V 0 bases short and J 0 bases short, with 7 bases between. This CDR3 comprises 15 residues. Germline V gene data show CDR1 as SGHRS and CDR2 as YFSETQ. CDR3 nucleotides: TGCGCCAGCAGCTTGGAGCGGTTCTCTGGAAACACCATATATTTT. This translates into CASSLERFSGNTIYF.

J is TRBJ2-7 and V is TRBV28; D tentatively reads TRBD1 or TRBD2 (5 bases each). Germline values: CDR1 MDHEN, CDR2 SYDVKM. V lost 6 bases to trimming and J lost 0 bases, with 24 bases between them. The CDR3 spans 18 residues. CDR3 coding DNA: TGTGCCAGCAGCCATAAGGTTGGGGGAGCCCCCCCCTCCTACGAGCAGTACTTC. It yields the protein CASSHKVGGAPPSYEQYF.

The rearrangement uses TRBV13 and TRBJ2-7; 8 bases match TRBD1. Germline values: CDR1 PRHDT, CDR2 FYEKMQ (reference sequence). The CDR3 is 14 amino acids. Trimming cost V 5 bases and J 6 bases; bases outside gene matches: 9. For the CDR3, the DNA is TGTGCCAGCAGCCCCGGACAGGGCGTGGGCGAGCAGTACTTC. Encoded protein: CASSPGQGVGEQYF.

This chain connects TRBV13 to TRBJ2-1; 7 nucleotides agree with TRBD2. The germline gives CDR1 PRHDT, CDR2 FYEKMQ (reference sequence). The V segment lost 8 bases and the J segment 5 bases; nucleotides outside the gene matches: 12. The CDR3 is 15 amino acids. Here the CDR3 DNA reads TGTGCCAGCGGGGAGGGTGGGCAGGTAAACAATGAGCAGTTCTTC. It yields the protein CASGEGGQVNNEQFF.

The chain couples TRBV6-4 to TRBJ1-6; no clear D gene. This CDR3 is built from 14 residues. CDR1 is MRHNA and CDR2 is SNTAGT in the germline V gene. V lost 6 bases and J 7 bases, leaving 13 bases between the germline ends. For the CDR3, the DNA is TGTGCCAGCAGCCCAGAACATGAAAATTCACCCCTCCACTTT. It translates to CASSPEHENSPLHF.

The chain has TRBV6-6 and TRBJ2-7; D uncertain. Germline CDR1 is MNHNY and CDR2 is SVGAGI (reference sequence). The V and J ends lost 6 bases and 5 bases respectively, with 11 bases between them. This CDR3 is built from 12 residues. In DNA form, the CDR3 reads TGTGCCAGCAGCCCCGATGAGGACGAGCAGTACTTC. Protein product: CASSPDEDEQYF.

The CDR3 protein is CASSILTGGNTEAFF. CDR3 DNA: TGTGCCAGTAGTATACTCACAGGGGGGAACACTGAAGCTTTCTTT. V is TRBV19 and J is TRBJ1-1; 8 bases line up with TRBD1. The V gene's germline CDR1 is LNHDA and CDR2 SQIVND (reference sequence). The CDR3 consists of 15 residues. V was pared by 2 bases and J by 1 base, with 3 bases of the junction left unmatched.